Shown below are 18 T cell receptor beta chains from a single sample sequenced in a study of blood T cell repertoires in COVID-19. Assay used: immunoSEQ multiplex PCR; TCRdb lists only in-frame clones, some missing. The sample yields nearly 300,000 clones, approximately 88% seen once. The sequencing input was peripheral blood. Source of these receptors: a woman aged 30 to 39 who had recovered from COVID-19.

To note about this clone: The junction shows a germline mismatch at one end, possibly a read error. The chain couples TRBV3-1 (or the pseudogene TRBV3-2) to TRBJ2-5; tentatively, D is TRBD2 (6 bases). CDR1 is LGHDT and CDR2 is YNNKEL in the germline V gene (reference sequence). The CDR3 contains 13 residues. This CDR3 is CASSLRDQETQYF. The CDR3 DNA follows: TGTGCCAGCAGCCTGCGGGACCAGGAGACCCAGTACTTC.

The rearrangement uses TRBV20-1 and TRBJ2-5; possible D gene TRBD2, 6 bases. Germline CDR1 reads DFQATT; CDR2 reads SNEGSKA (reference sequence). Deletions cut 3 bases from V and 5 bases from J, with 16 bases between. The CDR3 has 14 residues. CDR3 in amino acids: CSASYPAGSETQYF. The CDR3 coding sequence is TGCAGTGCTAGTTACCCAGCGGGTTCGGAGACCCAGTACTTC.

The rearrangement links TRBV10-3 to TRBJ2-7, with D perhaps TRBD1 or TRBD2 (7 bases each). This CDR3 has 12 amino acids. Per the germline V gene, CDR1 is ENHRY and CDR2 is SYGVKD. V dropped 10 bases and J dropped 4 bases, with 14 bases sitting between them. CDR3 amino acids: CATRGEGYEQYF. CDR3 nucleotide sequence: TGTGCCACCAGGGGGGAGGGGTACGAGCAGTACTTC.

This chain links TRBV27 with TRBJ1-1; no definite D call. CDR3 length: 13 residues. Germline assignment: CDR1 MNHEY and CDR2 SMNVEV (reference sequence). The V end lost 4 bases, the J end lost 1 base, and 7 bases lay between the germline ends. The CDR3 DNA reads TGTGCCAGCAGTTCGGGTCAGAACACTGAAGCTTTCTTT. Its translation: CASSSGQNTEAFF.

V gene TRBV30 combines with J gene TRBJ2-1, with 7 nucleotides matching TRBD2. Germline V lookup: CDR1 GTSNPN, CDR2 SVGIG (reference sequence). After removal of 1 base from V and 7 bases from J, the junction contained 4 bases not matched to a gene. The CDR3 spans 13 residues. This chain's CDR3 is CAWSGLAGNEQFF. The CDR3 nucleotides read TGTGCCTGGAGTGGACTAGCTGGAAATGAGCAGTTCTTC.

The V call is TRBV6-1, the J call TRBJ1-2; unclear D gene. V lost 2 bases and J 8 bases, leaving 15 bases between the germline ends. The CDR3 totals 14 residues. Germline V lookup: CDR1 MNHNS, CDR2 SASEGT. CDR3 nucleotide sequence: TGTGCCAGCAGTGAACACCCACAGTACGGCGGCTACACCTTC. Translated, it gives CASSEHPQYGGYTF.

CDR3 residues: CASSLGAGGSYNSPLHF. In DNA form, the CDR3 reads TGTGCCAGCAGTTTGGGGGCAGGGGGCTCCTATAATTCACCCCTCCACTTT. The chain links TRBV27 to TRBJ1-6; 7 positions agree with TRBD1. The CDR3 consists of 17 residues. V shed 3 bases, J shed 0 bases, and the junction held 5 bases outside the gene matches. Germline V gene sequence: CDR1 MNHEY, CDR2 SMNVEV (reference sequence).

The chain combines TRBV5-1 with TRBJ1-6, with 8 bases lining up with TRBD1. Germline V gene sequence: CDR1 SGHRS, CDR2 YFSETQ. This CDR3 has 15 amino acids. V dropped 3 bases and J dropped 6; count of bases not matched to a gene: 5. This CDR3 reads CASSSGQGVNSPLHF. CDR3 sequence (DNA): TGCGCCAGCAGCTCAGGACAGGGCGTTAATTCACCCCTCCACTTT. Drawing the rest from reference TRBV5-1 and TRBJ1-6, the complete variable domain is KAGVTQTPRYLIKTRGQQVTLSCSPISGHRSVSWYQQTPGQGLQFLFEYFSETQRNKGNFPGRFSGRQFSNSRSEMNVSTLELGDSALYLCASSSGQGVNSPLHFGNGTRLTVT.

The chain combines TRBV7-9 with TRBJ1-1, with D maybe TRBD1 (5 bases). The CDR3 extends over 13 amino acids. CDR1 is SEHNR, CDR2 FQNEAQ, per germline (reference sequence). The V end lost 11 bases, the J end lost 4 bases, and 17 bases lay between the germline ends. CDR3 nucleotides: TGTGCCTGGGACTGGGCCGCGGGCACTGAAGCTTTCTTT. It translates to CAWDWAAGTEAFF.

This CDR3 is CASSLRQGLNEKLFF. The CDR3 DNA is TGTGCCAGCAGCTTAAGACAGGGACTTAATGAAAAACTGTTTTTT. The chain is built from TRBV7-2 and TRBJ1-4, with 7 bases identical to TRBD1. V was clipped by 2 bases and J by 4 bases; unmatched bases: 4. In germline, CDR1 is SGHTA, CDR2 FQGNSA. This CDR3 is 15 amino acids long.

The V gene is TRBV5-4, the J gene TRBJ2-7; a weak D match, TRBD1 (6 bases). CDR3 length: 15 amino acids. CDR1 is SGHNT, CDR2 YYREEE, per germline (reference sequence). Trimming took off 3 bases at V and 4 bases at J, with 17 bases between the two ends. CDR3: CASSSSRQAPYEQYF. CDR3 nucleotide sequence: TGTGCCAGCAGCTCCAGCCGACAGGCCCCGTACGAGCAGTACTTC.

This clone was seen once. The J gene is TRBJ2-2, the V gene TRBV2; the D gene is possibly TRBD2 (5 bases). Germline V lookup: CDR1 SNHLY, CDR2 FYNNEI. Between the trimmed V and J ends, which lost 6 bases and 5 bases, there was a span of 13 bases. This CDR3 comprises 14 residues. The CDR3, as DNA: TGTGCCAGCAGCGAGGCTAGCCATACCGGGGAGCTGTTTTTT. It encodes CASSEASHTGELFF.

CDR3 protein: CASSFGGFVNYGYTF. In DNA form, the CDR3 reads TGCGCCAGCAGCTTTGGCGGCTTCGTAAACTATGGCTACACCTTC. This sequence joins TRBV5-1 and TRBJ1-2; D not certain. The V end lost 2 bases, the J end lost 2 bases, and 13 bases lay between the germline ends. CDR3 length equals 15 residues. CDR1 and CDR2 from the germline V gene are SGHRS and YFSETQ.

This clone came up once. This chain uses TRBV4-2 with TRBJ2-2; 11 nucleotides agree with TRBD2. Germline loops: CDR1 LGHNA, CDR2 YNFKEQ. This CDR3 has 16 amino acids. After removal of 4 bases from V and 7 bases from J, the junction contained 8 bases not matched to a gene. In DNA form, the CDR3 reads TGTGCCAGCAGCCTCCTAGCGGGGGGCGAAGACGGGGAGCTGTTTTTT. Its protein product is CASSLLAGGEDGELFF.

The chain recombines TRBV4-3 with TRBJ1-2; D is perhaps TRBD1 (5 bases). Per the germline V gene, CDR1 is LGHNA and CDR2 is YSLEER. V lost 4 bases, J lost 0 bases, and 12 bases lay in between. CDR3 length: 15 residues. The CDR3 DNA is TGCGCCAGCAGCCCACAGGCATTAACTAACTATGGCTACACCTTC. This gives the protein CASSPQALTNYGYTF.

The chain carries TRBV24-1 and TRBJ2-1; 8 bases are a match to TRBD1. Trimming cost V 5 bases and J 9 bases; bases outside gene matches: 5. Per the germline V gene, CDR1 is KGHDR and CDR2 is SFDVKD. CDR3 length: 13 residues. CDR3 in DNA: TGTGCCACCAGTGCCCAGACAGGGGTTGAGCAGTTCTTC. Translating gives CATSAQTGVEQFF.

V is TRBV6-6 and J is TRBJ1-1, with TRBD1 matching 9 bases. The germline V gene has CDR1 MNHNY and CDR2 SVGAGI (reference sequence). The CDR3 has 12 residues. V shed 11 bases, J shed 1 base, and the junction held 2 bases outside the gene matches. This CDR3 is CAAGQGNTEAFF. The CDR3 nucleotides read TGTGCCGCGGGACAGGGGAACACTGAAGCTTTCTTT.

The sample holds one count of this clone. This chain connects TRBV7-3 to TRBJ2-1; TRBD2 agrees at 10 bases. This CDR3 is 15 amino acids long. Trimming cost V 5 bases and J 9 bases; bases outside gene matches: 10. Germline lookup yields CDR1 SGHTA and CDR2 FQGTGA. This CDR3 is CASSTPLSGGGEQFF. The CDR3 region has the DNA TGTGCCAGCAGCACACCCCTAAGCGGGGGGGGTGAGCAGTTCTTC.